This T cell receptor beta chain was sequenced in a study of multiple sclerosis patients with progressive multifocal leukoencephalopathy. Study results and caveats: Less diverse TRB repertoires were suggested in most PML patients.

Time point reported: time of PML onset. All PML patients were female, and all patients had earlier interferon beta. The T3 samples were drawn when PML began. The CDR3 is 14 amino acids. Germline V gene lookup returns CDR1 MNHEY and CDR2 SMNVEV (reference sequence). The V and J ends lost 8 bases and 7 bases, in that order; junction bases with no gene match: 7. Synthetic inline TR CDR3 controls covering all V-J pairings were spiked into each PCR. TCRdb keeps only in-frame clones here, not all; method: immunoSEQ multiplex PCR. The sample yields tens of thousands of clones, 75% to 90% seen once. As to this clone: What it binds is not known.

The source material was PBMCs, sampled from a patient treated with natalizumab. The origin of this receptor is a woman in her 30s with progressive multifocal leukoencephalopathy. V usage is TRBV27 and J usage is TRBJ2-3, with 12 bases fitting TRBD1. The CDR3 spells CASWGTGGANTQYF. DNA for the CDR3: TGTGCCAGCTGGGGGACAGGGGGCGCAAATACGCAGTATTTT.